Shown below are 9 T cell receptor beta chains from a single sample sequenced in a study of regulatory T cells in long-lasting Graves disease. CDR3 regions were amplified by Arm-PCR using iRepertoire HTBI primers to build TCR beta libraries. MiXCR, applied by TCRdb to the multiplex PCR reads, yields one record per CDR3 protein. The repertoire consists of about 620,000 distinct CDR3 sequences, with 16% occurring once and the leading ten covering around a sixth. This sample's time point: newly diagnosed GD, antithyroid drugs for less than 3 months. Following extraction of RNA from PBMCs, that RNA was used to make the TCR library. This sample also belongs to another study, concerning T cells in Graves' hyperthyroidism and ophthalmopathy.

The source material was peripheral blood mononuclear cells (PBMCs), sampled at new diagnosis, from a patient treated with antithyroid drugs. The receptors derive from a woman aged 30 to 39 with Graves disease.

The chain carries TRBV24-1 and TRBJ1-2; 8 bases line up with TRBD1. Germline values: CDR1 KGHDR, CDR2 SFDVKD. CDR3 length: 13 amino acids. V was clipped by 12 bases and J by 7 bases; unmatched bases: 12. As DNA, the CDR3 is TGTGCCGTCTCTGACAGGGGCGCACTTGGCTACACCTTC. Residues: CAVSDRGALGYTF.

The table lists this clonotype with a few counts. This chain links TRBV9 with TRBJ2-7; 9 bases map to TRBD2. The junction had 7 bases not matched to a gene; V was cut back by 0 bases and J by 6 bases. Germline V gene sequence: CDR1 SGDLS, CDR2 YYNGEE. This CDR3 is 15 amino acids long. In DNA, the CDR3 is TGTGCCAGCAGCGTAGCGGGACTAGCCGGTGGCGAGCAGTACTTC. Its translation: CASSVAGLAGGEQYF.

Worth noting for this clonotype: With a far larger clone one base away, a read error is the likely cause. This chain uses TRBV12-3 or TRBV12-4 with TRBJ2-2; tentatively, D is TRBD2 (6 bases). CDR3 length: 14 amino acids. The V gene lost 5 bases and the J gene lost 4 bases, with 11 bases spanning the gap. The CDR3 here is CASSAGTFTGELFF. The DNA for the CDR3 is TGTGCCAGCAGTGCCGGGACTTTCACCGGGGAGCTGTTTTTT.

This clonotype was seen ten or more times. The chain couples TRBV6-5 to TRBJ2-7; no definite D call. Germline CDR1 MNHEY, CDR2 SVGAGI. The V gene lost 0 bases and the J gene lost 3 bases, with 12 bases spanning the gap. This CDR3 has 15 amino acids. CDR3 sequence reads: CASSYSTSRIYEQYF. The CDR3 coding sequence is TGTGCCAGCAGTTACTCGACTTCCAGAATCTACGAGCAGTACTTC.

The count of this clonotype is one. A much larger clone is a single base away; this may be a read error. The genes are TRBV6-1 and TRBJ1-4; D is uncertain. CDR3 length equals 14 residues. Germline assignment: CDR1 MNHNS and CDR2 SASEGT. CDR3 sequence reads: CASSENPINEKLSF. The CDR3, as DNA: TGTGCCAGCAGTGAAAACCCGATTAATGAAAAACTGTCTTTT.

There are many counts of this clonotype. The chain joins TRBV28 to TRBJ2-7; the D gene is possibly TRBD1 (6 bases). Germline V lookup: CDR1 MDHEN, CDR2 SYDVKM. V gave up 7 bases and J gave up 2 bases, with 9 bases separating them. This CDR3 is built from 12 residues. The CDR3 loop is CASNRQAYEQYF. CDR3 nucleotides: TGTGCCAGCAATCGACAGGCCTACGAGCAGTACTTC.

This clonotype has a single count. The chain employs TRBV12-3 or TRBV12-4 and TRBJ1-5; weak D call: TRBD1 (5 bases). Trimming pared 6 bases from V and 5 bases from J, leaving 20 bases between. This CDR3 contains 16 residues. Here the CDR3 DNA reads TGTGCCAGCAGCACCTGGGGGATCGGCATGTATCAGCCCCAGCATTTT. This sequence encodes CASSTWGIGMYQPQHF.

The CDR3 loop is CAWSGGSGTQHF. In DNA form, the CDR3 reads TGTGCCTGGAGTGGGGGCAGTGGGACCCAGCATTTT. The chain recombines TRBV30 with TRBJ1-5, with D possibly matching TRBD1 (5 bases). Trimming cost V 1 base and J 11 bases, with 12 bases left between them. This CDR3 is 12 amino acids long. Germline assignment: CDR1 GTSNPN and CDR2 SVGIG (reference sequence). Using reference TRBV30 and TRBJ1-5 for the parts outside the CDR3, the full variable domain is SQTIHQWPATLVQPVGSPLSLECTVEGTSNPNLYWYRQAAGRGLQLLFYSVGIGQISSEVPQNLSASRPQDRQFILSSKKLLLSDSGFYLCAWSGGSGTQHFGDGTRLSIL.

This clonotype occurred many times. The CDR3 here is CASSTDKNTEAFF. The CDR3 nucleotides read TGTGCCAGTAGTACAGATAAGAACACTGAAGCTTTCTTT. The chain links TRBV19 to TRBJ1-1; D gene uncertain. The germline gives CDR1 LNHDA, CDR2 SQIVND (reference sequence). This CDR3 region has 13 residues. Trimming removed 4 bases from V and 1 base from J, with 7 bases in between.